Below, 11 T cell receptor beta chains from the same sample are listed, as sequenced in a study of blood T cell repertoires in COVID-19. TCRdb keeps only in-frame clones here, not all; method: immunoSEQ multiplex PCR. The table shows over 400,000 clones, with 70% to 90% occurring only once. The specimen sequenced was peripheral blood. These receptor sequences come from a woman in her 50s with COVID-19, enrolled during active disease.

Of note for this clone: The same CDR3 is also encoded by other DNA sequences in this sample. The V call is TRBV9, the J call TRBJ2-5; 7 bases are a match to TRBD2. J was trimmed by 1 base and V by 2 bases; bases with no gene match: 2. Looked up from germline, CDR1 is SGDLS and CDR2 is YYNGEE. The CDR3 extends over 14 amino acids. The CDR3 loop is CASSVGTTQETQYF. DNA for the CDR3: TGTGCCAGCAGCGTGGGGACTACCCAAGAGACCCAGTACTTC. The entire variable domain, with the rest obtained from reference TRBV9 and TRBJ2-5, is as follows: DSGVTQTPKHLITATGQRVTLRCSPRSGDLSVYWYQQSLDQGLQFLIQYYNGEERAKGNILERFSAQQFPDLHSELNLSSLELGDSALYFCASSVGTTQETQYFGPGTRLLVL.

This clone was detected only a few times. The chain employs TRBV6-1 and TRBJ1-1, with TRBD1 matching 9 bases. The trim removed 3 bases at V and 4 bases at J, leaving 0 bases unmatched. Per the germline V gene, CDR1 is MNHNS and CDR2 is SASEGT. The CDR3 loop spans 13 amino acids. The CDR3 protein is CASSEDRGTEAFF. CDR3 nucleotides: TGTGCCAGCAGTGAGGACAGGGGCACTGAAGCTTTCTTT.

The chain combines TRBV19 with TRBJ1-5, with 7 bases identical to TRBD1. J lost 4 bases, V lost 9 bases, and 3 bases had no gene match. Looked up from germline, CDR1 is LNHDA and CDR2 is SQIVND (reference sequence). The CDR3 sequence is 12 residues long. This chain's CDR3 is CASLTGNQPQHF. In DNA, the CDR3 is TGTGCCAGCCTGACAGGGAATCAGCCCCAGCATTTT.

This sequence joins TRBV2 and TRBJ1-5; a weak D match, TRBD1 (6 bases). Germline CDR1 is SNHLY and CDR2 is FYNNEI. The CDR3 runs to 13 residues. Trimming took 4 bases from V and 7 from J, leaving 11 bases between them. The CDR3 DNA follows: TGTGCCAGCAGTGGACAGGCCGTCCAGCCCCAGCATTTT. Its protein is CASSGQAVQPQHF.

In its sample, this clone was seen once. The J gene is TRBJ1-4, the V gene TRBV7-8; D might be TRBD1 (5 bases). The CDR3 is 15 amino acids. The germline gives CDR1 SGHVS, CDR2 FQNEAQ. V lost 5 bases and J 0 bases, leaving 10 bases between the germline ends. The chain's CDR3 is CASSLTVTTNEKLFF. In nucleotides, the CDR3 is TGTGCCAGCAGCCTGACAGTGACAACTAATGAAAAACTGTTTTTT.

This chain links TRBV5-6 with TRBJ1-2, with D possibly TRBD1 on 6 matching bases. V was trimmed by 1 base and J by 4 bases, leaving 14 bases between them. Germline V lookup: CDR1 SGHDT, CDR2 YYEEEE. The CDR3 is 15 residues long. CDR3: CASSLPSQGFYGYTF. The CDR3 DNA reads as TGTGCCAGCAGCTTGCCCTCGCAGGGGTTCTATGGCTACACCTTC. Looking up the rest from reference TRBV5-6 and TRBJ1-2 gives the full variable domain: DAGVTQSPTHLIKTRGQQVTLRCSPKSGHDTVSWYQQALGQGPQFIFQYYEEEERQRGNFPDRFSGHQFPNYSSELNVNALLLGDSALYLCASSLPSQGFYGYTFGSGTRLTVV.

The CDR3 DNA sequence: TGTGCCAGCAGGTTTGGGAGGGTGACCATGAACACTGAAGCTTTCTTT. Its protein is CASRFGRVTMNTEAFF. This chain links TRBV2 with TRBJ1-1; D not certain. V gave up 6 bases and J gave up 0 bases, with 17 bases separating them. The CDR3 loop spans 16 amino acids. CDR1 and CDR2 from the germline V gene are SNHLY and FYNNEI.

DNA of the CDR3: TGTGCCAGTACCCCGGGGGGGACAAACACTGAAGCTTTCTTT. Protein product: CASTPGGTNTEAFF. The chain recombines TRBV9 with TRBJ1-1; weak D call: TRBD1 (6 bases). Trimming pared 8 bases from V and 2 bases from J, leaving 16 bases between. CDR1 SGDLS and CDR2 YYNGEE come from the germline V gene. The CDR3 consists of 14 residues.

This chain uses TRBV7-9 with TRBJ1-5; TRBD1 might be the D (6 bases). CDR3 length: 14 amino acids. V gave up 3 bases and J gave up 3 bases, with 9 bases separating them. CDR1 and CDR2 from the germline V gene are SEHNR and FQNEAQ (reference sequence). The CDR3 protein is CASSFRDNNQPQHF. The CDR3 DNA sequence: TGTGCCAGCAGCTTCCGGGACAACAATCAGCCCCAGCATTTT. The full variable domain, completed using reference TRBV7-9 and TRBJ1-5, is DTGVSQNPRHKITKRGQNVTFRCDPISEHNRLYWYRQTLGQGPEFLTYFQNEAQLEKSRLLSDRFSAERPKGSFSTLEIQRTEQGDSAMYLCASSFRDNNQPQHFGDGTRLSIL.

The J gene is TRBJ2-6, the V gene TRBV10-3, with a possible D match to TRBD1 (6 bases). The V gene's germline CDR1 is ENHRY and CDR2 SYGVKD. CDR3 size: 17 residues. V lost 3 bases and J 0 bases, leaving 12 bases between the germline ends. The CDR3 spells CAISDPTGYSGANVLTF. CDR3 in DNA: TGTGCCATCAGTGACCCGACAGGCTACTCTGGGGCCAACGTCCTGACTTTC.

The count of this clone is one. The chain carries TRBV20-1 and TRBJ1-1; 7 positions match TRBD1. The trim removed 3 bases at V and 5 bases at J, leaving 6 bases unmatched. CDR3 size: 13 residues. Germline lookup yields CDR1 DFQATT and CDR2 SNEGSKA (reference sequence). This CDR3 reads CSASRGQGTEAFF. Written as DNA, the CDR3 is TGCAGTGCTAGTAGGGGGCAAGGGACTGAAGCTTTCTTT.